This TCR beta chain was identified in a study of CD8+ T cells in alopecia areata. For the study at large: Administration of oral tofacitinib to treated patients was at 5 to 10 mg twice daily. The duration of tofacitinib was 6 to 18 months, with 6 months off drug afterward.

The germline CDR1 and CDR2 sequences are MDHEN and SYDVKM. The CDR3 runs to 15 residues. Deletions cut 3 bases from V and 3 bases from J, with 13 bases between. Indicated treatment: oral pan-JAK inhibitor, 5-10 mg twice daily. A FACSAria was used to sort CD4+ and CD8+ T cells. These cells came from PBMCs. In each case, RNA was isolated and then reverse transcribed into cDNA as the sequencing template. Method: immunoSEQ multiplex PCR; TCRdb's copy keeps in-frame clones and lacks some. Of more than 110,000 clones listed, roughly four fifths are singletons. This receptor was taken from a human donor with alopecia areata. The sequenced sample was CD8+ T cells sorted from blood, obtained at week 4, from a patient treated with tofacitinib. This rearrangement joins TRBV28 to TRBJ2-3; a weak D match, TRBD1 (5 bases). CDR3 loop: CASSFKGEETDTQYF. CDR3 in DNA: TGTGCCAGCAGTTTTAAAGGGGAAGAAACAGATACGCAGTATTTT.